This T cell receptor beta chain was documented in a study of blood T cell repertoires in COVID-19. Background on the study: Researchers got acute and convalescent COVID-19 samples from the United States, Italy and Spain. In each case, the material was cDNA or gDNA derived from T cells, B-cell-depleted T cells, or PBMCs.

CDR1 is LNHNV and CDR2 is YYDKDF in the germline V gene (reference sequence). Trimming removed 1 base from V and 4 bases from J, with 14 bases in between. CDR3 length: 15 amino acids. A Seattle source enrolled patients during active infection and followed them longitudinally. In the original processing: It was from reference gene primer amplification that nucleated cell counts were estimated. Profiled with immunoSEQ multiplex PCR; TCRdb holds only in-frame clones, not every one. V, J and clone size derive from that table, while D and trimming were established from the DNA sequence. This sample yields approximately 500,000 clones, of which approximately 91% are seen a single time; about 8.2% belongs to the top ten.

The sequencing input was peripheral blood. This clonotype was sampled from a woman in her forties or fifties with COVID-19, enrolled during active disease. The gene calls are TRBV15 and TRBJ2-7; a weak D match, TRBD2 (6 bases). CDR3 protein: CATSRGRGTLYEQYF. CDR3 DNA sequence: TGTGCCACCAGCAGAGGGAGAGGGACTTTATACGAGCAGTACTTC.